This T cell receptor (beta chain) comes out of a study of cytomegalovirus exposure and HLA in healthy donors. From germline, CDR1 is SGHRS and CDR2 YFSETQ. Trimming took off 3 bases at V and 2 bases at J, with 14 bases between the two ends. There are 15 residues in the CDR3. The study ran its PCR with 60 Vbeta and 13 Jbeta primers. Only in-frame clones appear in the TCRdb table, and some are missing; sequencing was by immunoSEQ multiplex PCR. Found here are roughly 130,000 clones, roughly 84% of them singletons; the top ten hold 2.5% to 3%. V is TRBV5-1 and J is TRBJ2-5, with a tentative D call TRBD1 (5 bases). This clonotype was obtained from a young woman in good health and CMV-seropositive. Source material: PBMCs. The CDR3 sequence: CASSYLGHEQETQYF. For the CDR3, the DNA is TGCGCCAGCAGCTACCTAGGACATGAACAAGAGACCCAGTACTTC.